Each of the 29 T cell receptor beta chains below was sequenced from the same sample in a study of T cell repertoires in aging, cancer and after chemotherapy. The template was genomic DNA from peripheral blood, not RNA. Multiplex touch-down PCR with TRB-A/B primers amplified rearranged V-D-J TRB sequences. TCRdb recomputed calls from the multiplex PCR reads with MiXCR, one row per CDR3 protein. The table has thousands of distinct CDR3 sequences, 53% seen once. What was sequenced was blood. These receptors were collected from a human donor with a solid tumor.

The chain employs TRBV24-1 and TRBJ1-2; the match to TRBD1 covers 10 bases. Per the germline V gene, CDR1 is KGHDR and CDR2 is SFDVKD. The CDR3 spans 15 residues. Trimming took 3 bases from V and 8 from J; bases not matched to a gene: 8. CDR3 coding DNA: TGTGCCACCAGTGATCCCTCAGGGACAGGGGAAGGCTACACCTTC. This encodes CATSDPSGTGEGYTF.

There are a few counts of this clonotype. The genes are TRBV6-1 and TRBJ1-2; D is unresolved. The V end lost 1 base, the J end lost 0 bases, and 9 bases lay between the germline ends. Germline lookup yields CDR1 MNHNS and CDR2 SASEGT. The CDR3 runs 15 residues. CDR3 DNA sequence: TGTGCCAGCAGTGAAGGAGCCGAAGCTAACTATGGCTACACCTTC. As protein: CASSEGAEANYGYTF.

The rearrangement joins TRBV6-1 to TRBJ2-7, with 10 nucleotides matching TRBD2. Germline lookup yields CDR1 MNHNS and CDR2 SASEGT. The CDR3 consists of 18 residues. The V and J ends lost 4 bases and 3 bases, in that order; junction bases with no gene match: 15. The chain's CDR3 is CASSVRFGPSGSNYEQYF. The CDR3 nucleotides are TGTGCCAGCAGTGTTCGGTTTGGCCCTAGCGGGAGTAACTACGAGCAGTACTTC.

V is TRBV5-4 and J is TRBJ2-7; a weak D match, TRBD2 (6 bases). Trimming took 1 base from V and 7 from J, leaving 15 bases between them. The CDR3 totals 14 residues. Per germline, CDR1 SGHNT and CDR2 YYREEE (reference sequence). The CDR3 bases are TGTGCCAGCAGCTTGCTTCGTACTGCGGGGGAGCAGTACTTC. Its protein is CASSLLRTAGEQYF. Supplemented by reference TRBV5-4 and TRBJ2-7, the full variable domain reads ETGVTQSPTHLIKTRGQQVTLRCSSQSGHNTVSWYQQALGQGPQFIFQYYREEENGRGNFPPRFSGLQFPNYSSELNVNALELDDSALYLCASSLLRTAGEQYFGPGTRLTVT.

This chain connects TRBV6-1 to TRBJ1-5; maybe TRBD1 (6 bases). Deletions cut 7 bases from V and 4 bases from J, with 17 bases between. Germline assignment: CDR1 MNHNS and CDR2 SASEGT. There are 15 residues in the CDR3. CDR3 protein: CASTLGAGGNQPQHF. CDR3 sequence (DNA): TGTGCCAGCACTCTGGGGGCAGGTGGGAATCAGCCCCAGCATTTT.

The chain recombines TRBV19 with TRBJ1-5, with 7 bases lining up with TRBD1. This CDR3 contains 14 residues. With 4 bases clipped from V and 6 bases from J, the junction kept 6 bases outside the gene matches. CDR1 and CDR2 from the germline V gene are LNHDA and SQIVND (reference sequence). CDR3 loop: CASSTRQGRQPQHF. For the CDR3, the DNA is TGTGCCAGTAGTACCCGACAGGGTCGTCAGCCCCAGCATTTT.

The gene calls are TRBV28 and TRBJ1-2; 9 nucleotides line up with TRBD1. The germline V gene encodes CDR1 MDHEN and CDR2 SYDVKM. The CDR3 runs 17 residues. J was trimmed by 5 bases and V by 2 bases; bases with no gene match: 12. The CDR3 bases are TGTGCCAGCAGTTTAGGGGGGACAGGGAGCTACACTTATGGCTACACCTTC. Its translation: CASSLGGTGSYTYGYTF.

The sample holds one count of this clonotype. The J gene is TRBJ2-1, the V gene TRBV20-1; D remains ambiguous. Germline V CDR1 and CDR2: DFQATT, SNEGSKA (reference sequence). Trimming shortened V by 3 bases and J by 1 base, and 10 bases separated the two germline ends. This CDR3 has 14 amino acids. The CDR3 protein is CSARDELSYNEQFF. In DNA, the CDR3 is TGCAGTGCTAGGGATGAATTGTCCTACAATGAGCAGTTCTTC.

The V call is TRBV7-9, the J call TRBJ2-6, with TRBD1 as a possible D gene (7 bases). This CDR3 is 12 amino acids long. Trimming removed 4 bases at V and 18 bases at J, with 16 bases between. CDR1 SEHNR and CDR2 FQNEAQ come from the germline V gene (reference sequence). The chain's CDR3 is CASSSNRGGSTF. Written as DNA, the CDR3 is TGTGCCAGCAGCTCGAACAGGGGAGGTTCGACTTTC.

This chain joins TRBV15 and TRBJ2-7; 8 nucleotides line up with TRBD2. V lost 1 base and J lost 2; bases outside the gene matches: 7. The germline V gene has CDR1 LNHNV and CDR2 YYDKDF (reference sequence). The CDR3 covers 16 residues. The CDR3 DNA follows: TGTGCCACCAGCAGAGGGGCTACTAGCGGAGCCTACGAGCAGTACTTC. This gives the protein CATSRGATSGAYEQYF.

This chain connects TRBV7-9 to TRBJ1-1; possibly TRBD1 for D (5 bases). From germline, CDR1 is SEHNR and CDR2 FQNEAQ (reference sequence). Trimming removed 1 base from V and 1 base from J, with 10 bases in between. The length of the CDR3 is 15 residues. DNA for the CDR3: TGTGCCAGCAGCTTAGGGGGGGTGGCGAACACTGAAGCTTTCTTT. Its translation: CASSLGGVANTEAFF.

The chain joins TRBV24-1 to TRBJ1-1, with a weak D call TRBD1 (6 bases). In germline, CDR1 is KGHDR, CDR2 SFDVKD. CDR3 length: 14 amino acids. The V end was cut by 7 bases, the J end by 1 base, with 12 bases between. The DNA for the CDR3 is TGTGCCACCAGACCGACAGGTGCGAACACTGAAGCTTTCTTT. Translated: CATRPTGANTEAFF.

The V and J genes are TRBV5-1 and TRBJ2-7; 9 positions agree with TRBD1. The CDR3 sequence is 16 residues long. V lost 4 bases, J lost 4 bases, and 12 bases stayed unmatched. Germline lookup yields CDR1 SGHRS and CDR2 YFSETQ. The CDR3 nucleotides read TGCGCCAGCAGCCCGGACAGGGGCCCCGATCTGTACGAGCAGTACTTC. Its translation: CASSPDRGPDLYEQYF. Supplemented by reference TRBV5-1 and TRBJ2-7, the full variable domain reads KAGVTQTPRYLIKTRGQQVTLSCSPISGHRSVSWYQQTPGQGLQFLFEYFSETQRNKGNFPGRFSGRQFSNSRSEMNVSTLELGDSALYLCASSPDRGPDLYEQYFGPGTRLTVT.

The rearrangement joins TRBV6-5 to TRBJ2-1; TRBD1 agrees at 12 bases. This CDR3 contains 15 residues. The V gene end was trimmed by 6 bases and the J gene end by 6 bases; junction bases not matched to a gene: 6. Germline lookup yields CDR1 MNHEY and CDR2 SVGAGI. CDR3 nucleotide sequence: TGTGCCAGCAGCTTGGGACAGGGGGCGCGCAATGAGCAGTTCTTC. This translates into CASSLGQGARNEQFF.

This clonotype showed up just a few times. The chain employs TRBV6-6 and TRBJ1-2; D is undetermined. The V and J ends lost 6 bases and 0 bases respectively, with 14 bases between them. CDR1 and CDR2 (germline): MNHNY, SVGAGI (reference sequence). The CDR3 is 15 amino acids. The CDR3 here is CASSRSLQANYGYTF. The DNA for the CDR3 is TGTGCCAGCAGCCGCAGTCTACAAGCTAACTATGGCTACACCTTC.

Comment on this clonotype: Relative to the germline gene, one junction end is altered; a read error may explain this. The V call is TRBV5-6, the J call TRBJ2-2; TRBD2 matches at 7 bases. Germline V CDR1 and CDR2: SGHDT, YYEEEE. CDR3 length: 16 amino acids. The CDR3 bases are TGCGCCAGCAGCTTGGCCGCACTAGCGACCACCGGGGAGCTGTTTTTT. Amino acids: CASSLAALATTGELFF.

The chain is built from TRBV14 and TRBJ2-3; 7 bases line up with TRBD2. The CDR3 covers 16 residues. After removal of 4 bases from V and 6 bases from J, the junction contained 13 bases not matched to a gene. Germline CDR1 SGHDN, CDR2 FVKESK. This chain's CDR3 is CASSPFTSANLDTQYF. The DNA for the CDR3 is TGTGCCAGCAGCCCTTTTACTAGCGCGAACCTGGATACGCAGTATTTT.

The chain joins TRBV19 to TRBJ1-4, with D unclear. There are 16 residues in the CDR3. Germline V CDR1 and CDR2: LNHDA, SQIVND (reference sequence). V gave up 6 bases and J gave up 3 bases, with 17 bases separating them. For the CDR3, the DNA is TGTGCCAGTAGCATACAGCACCTGGCGGCTAATGAAAAACTGTTTTTT. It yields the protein CASSIQHLAANEKLFF. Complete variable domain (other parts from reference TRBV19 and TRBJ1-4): DGGITQSPKYLFRKEGQNVTLSCEQNLNHDAMYWYRQDPGQGLRLIYYSQIVNDFQKGDIAEGYSVSREKKESFPLTVTSAQKNPTAFYLCASSIQHLAANEKLFFGSGTQLSVL.

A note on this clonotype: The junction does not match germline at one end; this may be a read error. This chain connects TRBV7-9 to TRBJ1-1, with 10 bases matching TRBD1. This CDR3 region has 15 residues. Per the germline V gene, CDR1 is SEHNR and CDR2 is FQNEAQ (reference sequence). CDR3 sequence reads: CASSSDRGRSPTDTF. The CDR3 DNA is TGTGCCAGCAGCTCAGACAGGGGGCGATCTCCCACCGACACCTTT.

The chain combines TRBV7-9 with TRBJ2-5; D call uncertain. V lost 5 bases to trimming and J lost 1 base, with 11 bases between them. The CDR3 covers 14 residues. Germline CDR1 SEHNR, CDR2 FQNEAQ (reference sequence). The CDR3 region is CASSPGGLQETQYF. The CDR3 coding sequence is TGTGCCAGCAGCCCCGGCGGTCTCCAAGAGACCCAGTACTTC.

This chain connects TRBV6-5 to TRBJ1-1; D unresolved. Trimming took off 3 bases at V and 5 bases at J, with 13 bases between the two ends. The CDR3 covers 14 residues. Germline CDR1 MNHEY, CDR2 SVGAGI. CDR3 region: CASSYPPEVTEAFF. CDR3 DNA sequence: TGTGCCAGCAGTTATCCCCCTGAGGTTACTGAAGCTTTCTTT.

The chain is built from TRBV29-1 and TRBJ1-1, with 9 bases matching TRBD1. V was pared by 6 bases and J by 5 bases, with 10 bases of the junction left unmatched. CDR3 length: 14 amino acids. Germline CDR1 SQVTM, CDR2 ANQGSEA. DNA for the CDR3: TGCAGCGTGACAGCGACGACAGGGGGGACTGAAGCTTTCTTT. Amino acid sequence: CSVTATTGGTEAFF.

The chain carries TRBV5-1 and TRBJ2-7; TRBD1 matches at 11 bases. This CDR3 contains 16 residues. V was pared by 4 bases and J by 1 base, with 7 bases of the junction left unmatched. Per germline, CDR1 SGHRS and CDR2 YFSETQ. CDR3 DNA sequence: TGCGCCAGCAGCAGGACAGGGGGCGTCCCTTCCTACGAGCAGTACTTC. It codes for CASSRTGGVPSYEQYF.

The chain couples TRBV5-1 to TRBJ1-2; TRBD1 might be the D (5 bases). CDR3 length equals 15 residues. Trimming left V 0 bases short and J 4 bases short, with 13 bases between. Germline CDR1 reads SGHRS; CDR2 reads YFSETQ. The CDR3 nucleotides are TGCGCCAGCAGCTTGGGGTTTCAGGGATTCTATGGCTACACCTTC. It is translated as CASSLGFQGFYGYTF. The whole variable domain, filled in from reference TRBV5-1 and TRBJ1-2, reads KAGVTQTPRYLIKTRGQQVTLSCSPISGHRSVSWYQQTPGQGLQFLFEYFSETQRNKGNFPGRFSGRQFSNSRSEMNVSTLELGDSALYLCASSLGFQGFYGYTFGSGTRLTVV.

The CDR3 DNA is TGCAGTGCTAGAGATTGGAGCAGTAATGAGCAGTTCTTC. Translation: CSARDWSSNEQFF. This rearrangement joins TRBV20-1 to TRBJ2-1; D not resolved. Germline values: CDR1 DFQATT, CDR2 SNEGSKA (reference sequence). The CDR3 spans 13 residues. V was clipped by 0 bases and J by 7 bases, with 10 bases between them.

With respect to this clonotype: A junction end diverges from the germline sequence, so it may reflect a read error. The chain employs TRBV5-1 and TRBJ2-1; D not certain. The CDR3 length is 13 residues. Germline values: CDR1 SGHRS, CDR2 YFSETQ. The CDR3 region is CASSLVERHEQFF. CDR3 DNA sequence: TGTGCCAGCAGCTTGGTAGAACGGCATGAGCAGTTCTTC.

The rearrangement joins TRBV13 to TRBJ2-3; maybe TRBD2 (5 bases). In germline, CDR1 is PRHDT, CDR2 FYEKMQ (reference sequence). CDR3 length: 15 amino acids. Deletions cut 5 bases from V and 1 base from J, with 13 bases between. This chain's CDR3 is CASSIQLGRTDTQYF. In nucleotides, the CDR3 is TGTGCCAGCAGCATCCAACTAGGCCGCACAGATACGCAGTATTTT.

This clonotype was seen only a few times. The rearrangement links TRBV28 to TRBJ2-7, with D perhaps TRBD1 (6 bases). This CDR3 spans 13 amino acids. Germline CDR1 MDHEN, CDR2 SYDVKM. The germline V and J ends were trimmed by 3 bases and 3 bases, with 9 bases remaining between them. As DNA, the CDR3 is TGTGCCAGCAGTTTTGACAGGTTCTACGAGCAGTACTTC. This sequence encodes CASSFDRFYEQYF.

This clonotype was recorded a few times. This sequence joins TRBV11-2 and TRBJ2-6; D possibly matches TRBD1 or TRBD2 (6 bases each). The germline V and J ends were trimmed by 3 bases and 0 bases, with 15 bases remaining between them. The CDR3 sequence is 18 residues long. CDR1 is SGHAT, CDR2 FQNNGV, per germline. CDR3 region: CASSLGGPIISGANVLTF. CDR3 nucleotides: TGTGCCAGCAGCTTGGGGGGCCCAATAATCTCTGGGGCCAACGTCCTGACTTTC. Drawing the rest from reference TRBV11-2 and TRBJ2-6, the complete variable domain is EAGVAQSPRYKIIEKRQSVAFWCNPISGHATLYWYQQILGQGPKLLIQFQNNGVVDDSQLPKDRFSAERLKGVDSTLKIQPAKLEDSAVYLCASSLGGPIISGANVLTFGAGSRLTVL.